A selection of T cell receptor beta chains follows, all from one sample in a study of response to subunit inactivated influenza vaccine. TCRdb called the RT-PCR reads again in MiXCR, with one record for every CDR3 protein. In the table there are 650,000 to 800,000 distinct CDR3 sequences, roughly 14% of which are singletons. The sample was PBMCs from blood, taken around 15 days before vaccination. Receptor source: a man in his fifties or sixties who received an inactivated influenza vaccine. The CDR3 runs from the conserved cysteine through the conserved F or W. D genes are given only for firm matches. Rows may omit the clone size; those that give it use once, few, many or a size class.

J gene: TRBJ2-1; D gene: TRBD1; clone size: -; V gene: TRBV23-1; CDR3 protein: CASRPGTEKIWEQFF; CDR3 DNA: TGCGCCAGCAGACCCGGGACAGAGAAGATTTGGGAGCAGTTCTTC
J gene: TRBJ2-3; D gene: TRBD2; clone size: few; V gene: TRBV6-1; CDR3 protein: CASRPQLAGGRTDTQYF; CDR3 DNA: TGTGCCAGCAGACCCCAACTAGCGGGGGGGCGCACAGATACGCAGTATTTT
J gene: TRBJ2-2; D gene: -; clone size: few; V gene: TRBV4-3; CDR3 protein: CASSQARLGSFTNTGELFF; CDR3 DNA: TGCGCCAGCAGCCAAGCTCGACTAGGCTCCTTTACGAACACCGGGGAGCTGTTTTTT
J gene: TRBJ1-5; D gene: TRBD1; clone size: -; V gene: TRBV12-3/TRBV12-4; CDR3 protein: CASSLPGGGQPQHF; CDR3 DNA: TGTGCCAGCAGTTTACCAGGGGGCGGTCAGCCCCAGCATTTT
J gene: TRBJ2-5; D gene: TRBD2; clone size: -; V gene: TRBV3-1; CDR3 protein: CASSPDGGYQETQYF; CDR3 DNA: TGTGCCAGCAGCCCCGACGGGGGGTACCAAGAGACCCAGTACTTC
J gene: TRBJ2-7; D gene: -; clone size: -; V gene: TRBV14; CDR3 protein: CASSQVYGDEQCF; CDR3 DNA: TGTGCCAGCAGCCAAGTTTACGGGGACGAGCAGTGCTTC
J gene: TRBJ2-7; D gene: TRBD2; clone size: -; V gene: TRBV10-3; CDR3 protein: CAISGTSGHYEQYF; CDR3 DNA: TGTGCCATCAGTGGGACTAGCGGGCACTACGAGCAGTACTTC
J gene: TRBJ2-1; D gene: -; clone size: -; V gene: TRBV20-1; CDR3 protein: CSAREGSGSYNEQFF; CDR3 DNA: TGCAGTGCTAGAGAGGGTAGCGGTTCCTACAATGAGCAGTTCTTC
J gene: TRBJ2-5; D gene: -; clone size: many; V gene: TRBV6-1; CDR3 protein: CASRKTGRETQYF; CDR3 DNA: TGTGCCAGCAGGAAGACGGGAAGGGAGACCCAGTACTTC
J gene: TRBJ2-2; D gene: -; clone size: -; V gene: TRBV5-6; CDR3 protein: CASSFAGRRTGELFF; CDR3 DNA: TGTGCCAGCAGCTTCGCGGGCCGACGCACCGGGGAGCTGTTTTTT
J gene: TRBJ2-1; D gene: -; clone size: few; V gene: TRBV14; CDR3 protein: CASSQFLGRFYNEQFF; CDR3 DNA: TGTGCCAGCAGCCAGTTCTTGGGCAGGTTCTACAATGAGCAGTTCTTC
J gene: TRBJ2-1; D gene: -; clone size: few; V gene: TRBV6-5; CDR3 protein: CASSSLRGTEQFF; CDR3 DNA: TGTGCCAGCAGTTCGCTGCGAGGAACTGAGCAGTTCTTC
J gene: TRBJ2-7; D gene: -; clone size: many; V gene: TRBV6-2/TRBV6-3; CDR3 protein: CASSYLGPITYEQYF; CDR3 DNA: TGTGCCAGCAGTTACCTGGGACCGATAACCTACGAGCAGTACTTC
J gene: TRBJ1-2; D gene: -; clone size: -; V gene: TRBV7-9; CDR3 protein: CASSLFGQLNYGYTF; CDR3 DNA: TGTGCCAGCAGCTTATTTGGTCAGCTAAACTATGGCTACACCTTC
J gene: TRBJ2-2; D gene: TRBD2; clone size: few; V gene: TRBV4-3; CDR3 protein: CASSQGLAGGVNTGELFF; CDR3 DNA: TGCGCCAGCAGCCAAGGACTAGCGGGGGGCGTTAACACCGGGGAGCTGTTTTTT
J gene: TRBJ1-6; D gene: -; clone size: few; V gene: TRBV12-3/TRBV12-4; CDR3 protein: CASTWAGGGRSPLHF; CDR3 DNA: TGTGCCAGCACTTGGGCGGGGGGGGGACGGTCACCCCTCCACTTT
J gene: TRBJ2-5; D gene: TRBD2; clone size: -; V gene: TRBV15; CDR3 protein: CATSRDRGTSGRETQYF; CDR3 DNA: TGTGCCACCAGCAGAGATAGGGGGACTAGCGGGAGAGAGACCCAGTACTTC
J gene: TRBJ1-1; D gene: -; clone size: few; V gene: TRBV11-2; CDR3 protein: CASSLNHGAQAFF; CDR3 DNA: TGTGCCAGCAGCTTAAACCACGGGGCGCAGGCTTTCTTT
J gene: TRBJ2-7; D gene: TRBD1; clone size: -; V gene: TRBV3-1; CDR3 protein: CASSPIRDRVYEQYF; CDR3 DNA: TGTGCCAGCAGCCCTATAAGGGACAGGGTCTACGAGCAGTACTTC
J gene: TRBJ2-7; D gene: TRBD1; clone size: few; V gene: TRBV18; CDR3 protein: CASSPGTGKGEQYF; CDR3 DNA: TGTGCCAGCTCACCGGGGACAGGGAAAGGCGAGCAGTACTTC
J gene: TRBJ2-5; D gene: TRBD2; clone size: few; V gene: TRBV4-2; CDR3 protein: CASSQLISGGGQETQYF; CDR3 DNA: TGTGCCAGCAGCCAATTAATTAGCGGGGGGGGTCAAGAGACCCAGTACTTC
J gene: TRBJ2-1; D gene: -; clone size: -; V gene: TRBV7-2; CDR3 protein: CASSSFSGLDEQFF; CDR3 DNA: TGTGCCAGCAGCTCATTTAGCGGTCTCGATGAGCAGTTCTTC
J gene: TRBJ2-1; D gene: TRBD2; clone size: -; V gene: TRBV10-3; CDR3 protein: CAIAGGAYNEQFF; CDR3 DNA: TGTGCCATCGCGGGAGGGGCCTACAATGAGCAGTTCTTC
J gene: TRBJ2-7; D gene: TRBD2; clone size: -; V gene: TRBV27; CDR3 protein: CASSLAGTSGPLREQYF; CDR3 DNA: TGTGCCAGCAGTTTGGCCGGGACTAGCGGACCTCTACGCGAGCAGTACTTC